This T cell receptor (beta chain) was sequenced in a study of OX40 agonist ivuxolimab in advanced cancers. The data were produced by immunoSEQ multiplex PCR, yet TCRdb's version contains in-frame clones alone and is incomplete. The sample lists approximately 17,000 clones; almost 85% were seen once. Germline V gene sequence: CDR1 ENHRY, CDR2 SYGVKD. V was shortened by 6 bases and J by 3 bases, with 9 bases between the two germline ends. This CDR3 is 12 amino acids long. The chain employs TRBV10-3 and TRBJ2-7; unclear D gene. The sequences come from CD4+ or CD8+ T cells sorted from blood, collected in a trial of the OX40 agonist ivuxolimab. This TCR was sampled from an adult with an advanced solid tumor such as melanoma, head and neck, liver or kidney cancer. The CDR3 region is CAISVKNYEQYF. CDR3 in DNA: TGTGCCATCAGCGTTAAGAACTACGAGCAGTACTTC.